The 21 T cell receptor beta chains below come from one sample, sequenced in a study of control samples from healthy donors and cancer patients. Generated by immunoSEQ multiplex PCR, the TCRdb table keeps only in-frame clones and is missing some. The table lists roughly 130,000 clones, approximately 90% of them singletons. The sequenced sample consisted of blood. The receptors come from a man aged 18-30 years in good health.

The V call is TRBV5-1, the J call TRBJ2-1; 8 bases map to TRBD2. This CDR3 contains 18 residues. Germline lookup yields CDR1 SGHRS and CDR2 YFSETQ. V was clipped by 0 bases and J by 4 bases; unmatched bases: 12. The CDR3 loop reads CASSLGPLGLASYNEQFF. DNA for the CDR3: TGCGCCAGCAGCTTGGGTCCCCTAGGACTAGCCTCATACAATGAGCAGTTCTTC.

This clone appeared a single time. The sample holds other DNA sequences that translate to the same CDR3. The chain recombines TRBV5-1 with TRBJ1-2, with unresolved D. With 0 bases removed from V and 1 base from J, the gap between germline ends came to 7 bases. Germline CDR1 reads SGHRS; CDR2 reads YFSETQ. CDR3 length: 14 residues. The CDR3: CASSLDGLNYGYTF. CDR3 coding DNA: TGCGCCAGCAGCTTGGATGGACTTAACTATGGCTACACCTTC.

The table lists this clone with a count of one. V usage is TRBV6-5 and J usage is TRBJ1-2; no firm D call. V was shortened by 8 bases and J by 4 bases, with 11 bases between the two germline ends. The CDR3 consists of 12 residues. CDR1 is MNHEY and CDR2 is SVGAGI in the germline V gene. CDR3 nucleotides: TGTGCCAGCGGGAACACGTTCTATGGCTACACCTTC. Protein: CASGNTFYGYTF.

The chain employs TRBV12-5 and TRBJ1-5; D not certain. Germline V gene lookup returns CDR1 LGHNT and CDR2 FRNRAP. This CDR3 is built from 13 residues. Deletions cut 0 bases from V and 4 bases from J, with 4 bases between. CDR3 sequence reads: CASGLVGNQPQHF. CDR3 in DNA: TGTGCTAGTGGTTTGGTGGGGAATCAGCCCCAGCATTTT.

The CDR3 sequence: CASTDRFSYQPQHF. The CDR3 coding sequence is TGCGCCAGCACCGACCGCTTCTCCTATCAGCCCCAGCATTTT. The rearrangement joins TRBV10-2 to TRBJ1-5; D not certain. The CDR3 loop spans 14 amino acids. Germline V gene sequence: CDR1 WSHSY, CDR2 SAAADI. Trimming stripped 7 bases from V and 5 bases from J, with 15 bases between.

The chain recombines TRBV5-1 with TRBJ1-1, with D perhaps TRBD1 (6 bases). In germline, CDR1 is SGHRS, CDR2 YFSETQ. V was clipped by 0 bases and J by 4 bases, with 13 bases between them. The CDR3 is made up of 15 amino acids. In DNA, the CDR3 is TGCGCCAGCAGCTTGGCCGGGGGCGTGAGCACTGAAGCTTTCTTT. Protein product: CASSLAGGVSTEAFF.

The gene calls are TRBV5-1 and TRBJ1-1, with 8 bases aligning to TRBD1. The CDR3 is 14 amino acids. Germline lookup yields CDR1 SGHRS and CDR2 YFSETQ. With V trimmed by 4 bases and J by 3 bases, 5 bases remained unmatched. The DNA of the CDR3 is TGCGCCAGCAGCGACCAGGGGGCGGACACTGAAGCTTTCTTT. It codes for CASSDQGADTEAFF.

The genes are TRBV10-3 and TRBJ1-1, with D hard to call. The CDR3 runs 13 residues. CDR1 and CDR2 from the germline V gene are ENHRY and SYGVKD. V was shortened by 0 bases and J by 9 bases, with 11 bases between the two germline ends. CDR3 DNA: TGTGCCATCAGTGAGTCGATAAGGGAGCAAGCTTTCTTT. Its translation is CAISESIREQAFF.

V usage is TRBV11-2 and J usage is TRBJ1-5; D remains ambiguous. This CDR3 region has 13 residues. V dropped 0 bases and J dropped 5 bases, with 5 bases sitting between them. The germline V gene encodes CDR1 SGHAT and CDR2 FQNNGV. CDR3 nucleotides: TGTGCCAGCAGCTTAGATGGGGATCAGCCCCAGCATTTT. This encodes CASSLDGDQPQHF.

This chain uses TRBV4-2 with TRBJ2-5; perhaps TRBD2 as D (6 bases). The V and J ends lost 0 bases and 5 bases respectively, with 16 bases between them. In germline, CDR1 is LGHNA, CDR2 YNFKEQ. This CDR3 comprises 16 residues. The CDR3 region is CASSQDSPGTLETQYF. DNA of the CDR3: TGTGCCAGCAGCCAAGATAGCCCCGGGACTCTCGAGACCCAGTACTTC.

The chain combines TRBV4-1 with TRBJ2-7; D is ambiguous. The CDR3 is 13 residues long. V gave up 2 bases and J gave up 3 bases, with 8 bases separating them. Germline V CDR1 and CDR2: MGHRA, YSYEKL. The CDR3 DNA sequence: TGCGCCAGCAGCCAAAAGACGGACTACGAGCAGTACTTC. As protein: CASSQKTDYEQYF.

This clone was seen just once. The CDR3 spells CASSAPTEGTGNTIYF. The CDR3 DNA follows: TGTGCCAGCAGTGCCCCTACCGAGGGGACTGGAAACACCATATATTTT. The chain recombines TRBV2 with TRBJ1-3, with a weak D call TRBD1 (5 bases). The germline CDR1 and CDR2 sequences are SNHLY and FYNNEI. The CDR3 is 16 residues long. The V end was cut by 4 bases, the J end by 2 bases, with 15 bases between. Full variable domain (rest looked up from reference TRBV2 and TRBJ1-3): EPEVTQTPSHQVTQMGQEVILRCVPISNHLYFYWYRQILGQKVEFLVSFYNNEISEKSEIFDDQFSVERPDGSNFTLKIRSTKLEDSAMYFCASSAPTEGTGNTIYFGEGSWLTVV.

The chain links TRBV12-3 or TRBV12-4 to TRBJ2-5, with 7 bases identical to TRBD1. The CDR3 has 13 residues. V gave up 7 bases and J gave up 1 base; unmatched junction bases: 3. The CDR3 region has the DNA TGTGCCAGCAATAGGGGGCGCCAAGAGACCCAGTACTTC. Translation gives CASNRGRQETQYF.

The chain couples TRBV7-3 to TRBJ1-5; 8 bases agree with TRBD1. Germline V gene lookup returns CDR1 SGHTA and CDR2 FQGTGA. CDR3 size: 13 residues. V shed 5 bases and J 5 bases; nucleotides not matched to a gene: 2. CDR3 nucleotide sequence: TGTGCCAGCAGCCTACAGGGGGATCAGCCCCAGCATTTT. As protein: CASSLQGDQPQHF.

The chain couples TRBV7-8 to TRBJ2-4, with D tentatively TRBD2 (6 bases). Germline CDR1 reads SGHVS; CDR2 reads FQNEAQ. The CDR3 loop spans 19 amino acids. The V gene lost 2 bases and the J gene lost 1 base, with 21 bases spanning the gap. CDR3: CASSLQSPGGANAKNIQYF. CDR3 DNA sequence: TGTGCCAGCAGCTTACAGTCGCCTGGAGGGGCAAACGCCAAAAACATTCAGTACTTC. Looking up the rest from reference TRBV7-8 and TRBJ2-4 gives the full variable domain: GAGVSQSPRYKVAKRGQDVALRCDPISGHVSLFWYQQALGQGPEFLTYFQNEAQLDKSGLPSDRFFAERPEGSVSTLKIQRTQQEDSAVYLCASSLQSPGGANAKNIQYFGAGTRLSVL.

The chain links TRBV5-1 to TRBJ1-5, with D perhaps matching TRBD1 (6 bases). V was pared by 4 bases and J by 2 bases, with 10 bases between. Germline V gene data show CDR1 as SGHRS and CDR2 as YFSETQ. The CDR3 sequence is 14 residues long. CDR3 in amino acids: CASSLSGGNQPQHF. The CDR3 nucleotides read TGCGCCAGCAGCCTGTCAGGGGGCAATCAGCCCCAGCATTTT.

The chain uses TRBV11-2 and TRBJ1-5; D uncertain. This CDR3 has 19 residues. Trimming took off 5 bases at V and 0 bases at J, with 23 bases between the two ends. Germline loops: CDR1 SGHAT, CDR2 FQNNGV. CDR3 region: CASSGSGGAGPASNQPQHF. In DNA, the CDR3 is TGTGCCAGCAGCGGTAGTGGCGGCGCCGGACCAGCTAGCAATCAGCCCCAGCATTTT.

The chain joins TRBV12-3 or TRBV12-4 to TRBJ2-5, with D tentatively TRBD1 (6 bases). Deletions cut 8 bases from V and 3 bases from J, with 13 bases between. The CDR3 consists of 13 residues. The CDR3, as DNA: TGTGCCAGCGGCCGGAACAGGGAAGAGACCCAGTACTTC. Amino acids: CASGRNREETQYF.

V is TRBV7-2 and J is TRBJ1-4; 7 positions match TRBD1. The V gene end was trimmed by 5 bases and the J gene end by 4 bases; junction bases not matched to a gene: 4. The CDR3 runs to 14 residues. Germline V gene lookup returns CDR1 SGHTA and CDR2 FQGNSA. The CDR3 sequence: CASSTGAGNEKLFF. The CDR3 coding sequence is TGTGCCAGCAGCACAGGGGCCGGTAATGAAAAACTGTTTTTT.

V is TRBV9 and J is TRBJ1-2; 12 nucleotides line up with TRBD1. Per germline, CDR1 SGDLS and CDR2 YYNGEE. V trimming: 5 bases; J trimming: 5 bases; junction bases outside the gene matches: 4. The CDR3 has 14 amino acids. The CDR3 DNA reads as TGTGCCAGCAGTCTGGGACAGGGGGCGTATGGCTACACCTTC. Protein product: CASSLGQGAYGYTF. Full variable domain (outside the CDR3, taken from reference TRBV9 and TRBJ1-2): DSGVTQTPKHLITATGQRVTLRCSPRSGDLSVYWYQQSLDQGLQFLIQYYNGEERAKGNILERFSAQQFPDLHSELNLSSLELGDSALYFCASSLGQGAYGYTFGSGTRLTVV.

The CDR3 DNA follows: TGTGCCAGAAAGACAGGGGGAAACACCATATATTTT. As protein: CARKTGGNTIYF. The gene calls are TRBV30 and TRBJ1-3; 7 bases line up with TRBD1. The V gene's germline CDR1 is GTSNPN and CDR2 SVGIG (reference sequence). J lost 4 bases, V lost 8 bases, and 5 bases had no gene match. The CDR3 is 12 amino acids.